A single sample gave rise to the 31 T cell receptor beta chains below, sequenced in a study of blood T cell repertoires in COVID-19. Sequenced by immunoSEQ multiplex PCR; TCRdb stores in-frame clones only, minus some. The sample lists about 170,000 clones, 88% occurring once. The sequenced sample consisted of peripheral blood. Receptors originate from a man in his sixties with acute or convalescent COVID-19.

This clone showed up just once. The V gene is TRBV15, the J gene TRBJ2-2; D remains unclear. The CDR3 covers 15 residues. Germline values: CDR1 LNHNV, CDR2 YYDKDF (reference sequence). V was clipped by 4 bases and J by 2 bases, with 11 bases between them. CDR3 in DNA: TGTGCCACCAGCACTTCTGGGCCCAACACCGGGGAGCTGTTTTTT. It encodes CATSTSGPNTGELFF.

CDR3 nucleotides: TGTGCCAGCAGCCCGGAGGGACTAGCGGGGGGGAGCTCCTACAATGAGCAGTTCTTC. It is translated as CASSPEGLAGGSSYNEQFF. This chain links TRBV7-3 with TRBJ2-1; the match to TRBD2 covers 16 bases. This CDR3 comprises 19 residues. The J segment lost 0 bases and the V segment lost 5 bases, leaving 7 bases of the junction unmatched. Germline loops: CDR1 SGHTA, CDR2 FQGTGA.

The chain carries TRBV5-1 and TRBJ2-7, with D possibly matching TRBD2 (5 bases). The germline V gene has CDR1 SGHRS and CDR2 YFSETQ. The CDR3 contains 15 residues. V was cut by 1 base and J by 3 bases, with 14 bases left in between. The CDR3 nucleotides read TGCGCCAGCAGCTTGAAGGACTCTCCCGTCTACGAGCAGTACTTC. Translation: CASSLKDSPVYEQYF.

The gene calls are TRBV7-3 and TRBJ2-3, with 9 bases identical to TRBD2. The germline V gene has CDR1 SGHTA and CDR2 FQGTGA. This CDR3 is 14 amino acids long. The V and J ends lost 6 bases and 5 bases, in that order; junction bases with no gene match: 6. This CDR3 is CASRAGGPRDTQYF. The CDR3 DNA is TGTGCCAGCAGGGCGGGGGGGCCAAGAGATACGCAGTATTTT.

The chain links TRBV11-3 to TRBJ1-6; the match to TRBD1 covers 7 bases. Trimming at V came to 5 bases and at J to 3 bases, leaving 10 bases not matched to a gene. From germline, CDR1 is SGHNT and CDR2 YENEEA. CDR3 size: 17 residues. CDR3 DNA: TGTGCCAGCAGCCCCCGTGTTCCAGGGGGCTATAATTCACCCCTCCACTTT. It yields the protein CASSPRVPGGYNSPLHF. The full variable domain, with the rest looked up from reference TRBV11-3 and TRBJ1-6, is EAGVVQSPRYKIIEKKQPVAFWCNPISGHNTLYWYLQNLGQGPELLIRYENEEAVDDSQLPKDRFSAERLKGVDSTLKIQPAELGDSAVYLCASSPRVPGGYNSPLHFGNGTRLTVT.

This clone was recorded once. The rearrangement links TRBV10-3 to TRBJ1-1, with D possibly being TRBD1 (6 bases). This CDR3 has 15 residues. Trimming removed 2 bases from V and 0 bases from J, with 10 bases in between. Germline V gene lookup returns CDR1 ENHRY and CDR2 SYGVKD. CDR3 sequence (DNA): TGTGCCATCAGTGAGGGTGGGGGCGTGAACACTGAAGCTTTCTTT. Encoded protein: CAISEGGGVNTEAFF.

V and J are TRBV7-2 and TRBJ1-6, with 9 bases that match TRBD1. V lost 2 bases, J lost 7 bases, and 3 bases stayed unmatched. Germline V gives CDR1 SGHTA, CDR2 FQGNSA. The CDR3 extends over 15 amino acids. The CDR3 loop is CASSLRGTGNSPLHF. The CDR3 bases are TGTGCCAGCAGCTTAAGAGGGACAGGGAATTCACCCCTCCACTTT.

The chain carries TRBV29-1 and TRBJ1-1; 8 bases fit TRBD1. The CDR3 sequence is 14 residues long. Germline trimming cut 7 bases from V and 3 bases from J; bases unmatched to any gene: 10. The germline CDR1 and CDR2 sequences are SQVTM and ANQGSEA. The CDR3 reads CSAGQGRGDTEAFF. CDR3 sequence (DNA): TGCAGCGCTGGACAGGGAAGGGGCGACACTGAAGCTTTCTTT.

For this clone: The same CDR3 is also encoded by other DNA sequences in this sample. The V gene is TRBV5-1, the J gene TRBJ2-5, with D uncertain. The germline V gene has CDR1 SGHRS and CDR2 YFSETQ. V lost 3 bases and J lost 0, with 9 bases in between. This CDR3 has 14 amino acids. CDR3 region: CASSSSGDQETQYF. DNA for the CDR3: TGCGCCAGCAGCTCCTCTGGAGACCAAGAGACCCAGTACTTC.

The CDR3 region has the DNA TGTGCCAGCGCGCGGAATGGGGGGGTAAACACTGAAGCTTTCTTT. Its protein is CASARNGGVNTEAFF. The chain combines TRBV6-5 with TRBJ1-1; D is perhaps TRBD1 (5 bases). The CDR3 is made up of 15 amino acids. Germline lookup yields CDR1 MNHEY and CDR2 SVGAGI. V was clipped by 8 bases and J by 2 bases, with 18 bases between them.

The chain uses TRBV18 and TRBJ1-6; 9 bases are shared with TRBD1. The V segment lost 6 bases and the J segment 9 bases; nucleotides outside the gene matches: 6. This CDR3 spans 14 amino acids. CDR1 and CDR2 from the germline V gene are KGHSH and LQKENI. In DNA, the CDR3 is TGTGCCAGCTCTCGGGACAGGGTGGGTTCACCCCTCCACTTT. Protein sequence: CASSRDRVGSPLHF.

The chain joins TRBV5-5 to TRBJ2-7; 7 positions agree with TRBD2. The germline gives CDR1 SGHKS, CDR2 YYEKEE (reference sequence). J gave up 3 bases and V 4 bases, and 7 bases lay outside the gene matches. CDR3 length: 14 amino acids. CDR3 residues: CASSPGAGVYEQYF. CDR3 nucleotides: TGTGCCAGCAGCCCCGGGGCGGGGGTCTACGAGCAGTACTTC.

This clone was counted between two and nine times. The chain couples TRBV5-1 to TRBJ1-2; 8 bases are shared with TRBD1. The CDR3 sequence is 15 residues long. Germline trimming cut 0 bases from V and 5 bases from J; bases unmatched to any gene: 6. The V gene's germline CDR1 is SGHRS and CDR2 YFSETQ. The CDR3, as DNA: TGCGCCAGCAGCTTGGTAGCAGGGGGCCTTTATGGCTACACCTTC. It is translated as CASSLVAGGLYGYTF.

The chain employs TRBV30 and TRBJ1-5, with TRBD1 matching over 9 bases. This CDR3 region has 14 residues. V trimming: 4 bases; J trimming: 4 bases; junction bases outside the gene matches: 5. Germline assignment: CDR1 GTSNPN and CDR2 SVGIG (reference sequence). As DNA, the CDR3 is TGTGCCTGGACCCAGACAGGGGGTAATCAGCCCCAGCATTTT. Its translation is CAWTQTGGNQPQHF.

The chain is built from TRBV5-1 and TRBJ1-2; 8 nucleotides match TRBD1. Trimming at V came to 0 bases and at J to 8 bases, leaving 9 bases not matched to a gene. The CDR3 covers 15 residues. Germline CDR1 SGHRS, CDR2 YFSETQ. The CDR3 protein is CASSLESGGASGYTF. The CDR3 nucleotides are TGCGCCAGCAGCTTGGAGTCAGGGGGCGCTTCGGGCTACACCTTC.

This clone occurred many times. The CDR3 sequence is CASSSGLAAGTDTQYF. CDR3 nucleotides: TGTGCCAGCAGCTCCGGACTAGCGGCCGGCACAGATACGCAGTATTTT. The V and J genes are TRBV7-3 and TRBJ2-3, with 10 positions matching TRBD2. The CDR3 runs to 16 residues. Germline values: CDR1 SGHTA, CDR2 FQGTGA. V shed 4 bases and J 1 base; nucleotides not matched to a gene: 5.

The chain combines TRBV29-1 with TRBJ2-5, with TRBD2 matching 13 bases. This CDR3 comprises 14 residues. V shed 5 bases and J 4 bases; nucleotides not matched to a gene: 4. Germline CDR1 and CDR2: SQVTM and ANQGSEA. The CDR3 nucleotides are TGCAGCGTTAGACTAGCGGGAGGTCGAGAGACCCAGTACTTC. Encoded protein: CSVRLAGGRETQYF.

J is TRBJ1-2 and V is TRBV19, with 8 nucleotides matching TRBD1. CDR3 length: 14 amino acids. Trimming at V came to 7 bases and at J to 7 bases, leaving 11 bases not matched to a gene. Germline V gives CDR1 LNHDA, CDR2 SQIVND (reference sequence). CDR3 protein: CASNPMAGGSGYTF. Here the CDR3 DNA reads TGTGCCAGTAACCCCATGGCAGGGGGCTCTGGCTACACCTTC. Full variable domain (rest looked up from reference TRBV19 and TRBJ1-2): DGGITQSPKYLFRKEGQNVTLSCEQNLNHDAMYWYRQDPGQGLRLIYYSQIVNDFQKGDIAEGYSVSREKKESFPLTVTSAQKNPTAFYLCASNPMAGGSGYTFGSGTRLTVV.

The J gene is TRBJ2-7, the V gene TRBV6-5, with 12 positions matching TRBD1. V was clipped by 5 bases and J by 5 bases; unmatched bases: 7. The CDR3 loop spans 15 amino acids. Germline V CDR1 and CDR2: MNHEY, SVGAGI. In DNA form, the CDR3 reads TGTGCCAGCAGTCGGGGGACAGGGGGCGCGGACGAGCAGTACGTC. Translated, it gives CASSRGTGGADEQYV.

The genes are TRBV27 and TRBJ1-1, with TRBD1 identical over 7 bases. V shed 1 base and J 0 bases; nucleotides not matched to a gene: 8. Germline-derived CDR1 and CDR2 are MNHEY and SMNVEV (reference sequence). The CDR3 contains 17 residues. The CDR3, as DNA: TGTGCCAGCAGTTTATTGAGGAAGACAGGGATGAACACTGAAGCTTTCTTT. Protein: CASSLLRKTGMNTEAFF.

The chain employs TRBV5-5 and TRBJ1-2; D uncertain. Germline V gene sequence: CDR1 SGHKS, CDR2 YYEKEE (reference sequence). V dropped 4 bases and J dropped 6 bases, with 16 bases sitting between them. The CDR3 extends over 14 amino acids. CDR3 bases: TGTGCCAGCAGCGTCCTACCGTTCGGGGATGGCTACACCTTC. Translated: CASSVLPFGDGYTF.

The V call is TRBV14, the J call TRBJ2-1; D possibly corresponds to TRBD2 (6 bases). The germline CDR1 and CDR2 sequences are SGHDN and FVKESK. The CDR3 runs 13 residues. V was clipped by 1 base and J by 12 bases, with 13 bases between them. The CDR3 spells CASSQGAIAVQFF. The CDR3 bases are TGTGCCAGCAGCCAAGGCGCGATAGCGGTGCAGTTCTTC.

The chain couples TRBV14 to TRBJ1-3, with 7 positions matching TRBD1. There are 15 residues in the CDR3. Germline V CDR1 and CDR2: SGHDN, FVKESK. Trimming cost V 4 bases and J 4 bases; bases outside gene matches: 7. CDR3 protein: CASSLFTGAGNTIYF. CDR3 DNA: TGTGCCAGCAGCCTCTTTACAGGGGCCGGAAACACCATATATTTT.

This chain's CDR3 is CASSQYIDTQYF. In nucleotides, the CDR3 is TGTGCCAGCAGCCAATACATAGATACGCAGTATTTT. This chain joins TRBV7-2 and TRBJ2-3; D gene ambiguous. CDR3 length equals 12 residues. CDR1 is SGHTA, CDR2 FQGNSA, per germline. V shed 5 bases and J shed 5 bases, with 8 bases lying between them. Variable domain in full (rest from reference TRBV7-2 and TRBJ2-3): GAGVSQSPSNKVTEKGKDVELRCDPISGHTALYWYRQSLGQGLEFLIYFQGNSAPDKSGLPSDRFSAERTGGSVSTLTIQRTQQEDSAVYLCASSQYIDTQYFGPGTRLTVL.

The V call is TRBV18, the J call TRBJ1-5; no clear D. Germline V gives CDR1 KGHSH, CDR2 LQKENI. Deletions cut 6 bases from V and 4 bases from J, with 13 bases between. The CDR3 is 14 amino acids. The DNA for the CDR3 is TGTGCCAGCTCCCGAGGAGGTCTAAATCAGCCCCAGCATTTT. It specifies CASSRGGLNQPQHF. The full variable domain, with the rest looked up from reference TRBV18 and TRBJ1-5, is NAGVMQNPRHLVRRRGQEARLRCSPMKGHSHVYWYRQLPEEGLKFMVYLQKENIIDESGMPKERFSAEFPKEGPSILRIQQVVRGDSAAYFCASSRGGLNQPQHFGDGTRLSIL.

J is TRBJ1-1 and V is TRBV5-5, with 7 bases aligning to TRBD1. Unmatched junction bases numbered 6, after V lost 7 bases and J lost 0 bases. The germline gives CDR1 SGHKS, CDR2 YYEKEE (reference sequence). The CDR3 covers 14 residues. This CDR3 is CASSIGTVNTEAFF. The DNA for the CDR3 is TGTGCCAGCTCTATAGGGACAGTGAACACTGAAGCTTTCTTT.

The genes are TRBV19 and TRBJ1-1; D is unresolved. This CDR3 comprises 13 residues. The V and J ends lost 5 bases and 3 bases respectively, with 10 bases between them. Per germline, CDR1 LNHDA and CDR2 SQIVND (reference sequence). CDR3 sequence reads: CASSPSVDTEAFF. CDR3 nucleotides: TGTGCCAGTAGTCCCTCGGTGGACACTGAAGCTTTCTTT.

The rearrangement joins TRBV7-2 to TRBJ2-5; 10 nucleotides align to TRBD2. Germline values: CDR1 SGHTA, CDR2 FQGNSA. V was clipped by 4 bases and J by 1 base; unmatched bases: 9. This CDR3 has 17 amino acids. CDR3 nucleotides: TGTGCCAGCAGCTGGCCGGGACTAGCGAGATCCCAAGAGACCCAGTACTTC. Its translation is CASSWPGLARSQETQYF.

This rearrangement joins TRBV19 to TRBJ1-1, with 7 bases matching TRBD1. The CDR3 is made up of 14 amino acids. Germline V gene lookup returns CDR1 LNHDA and CDR2 SQIVND (reference sequence). V gave up 4 bases and J gave up 1 base; unmatched junction bases: 3. The CDR3 here is CASSTGQSNTEAFF. The DNA of the CDR3 is TGTGCCAGTAGTACGGGACAGTCGAACACTGAAGCTTTCTTT.

This chain links TRBV27 with TRBJ1-1, with D possibly TRBD1 on 5 matching bases. In germline, CDR1 is MNHEY, CDR2 SMNVEV (reference sequence). The CDR3 has 12 residues. V was cut by 3 bases and J by 6 bases, with 8 bases left in between. In DNA, the CDR3 is TGTGCCAGCAGTTTCGGGGGGGCTGAAGCTTTCTTT. The encoded protein is CASSFGGAEAFF.

V is TRBV30 and J is TRBJ1-2, with D maybe TRBD1 (5 bases). V lost 8 bases, J lost 4 bases, and 17 bases lay in between. Germline loops: CDR1 GTSNPN, CDR2 SVGIG (reference sequence). The CDR3 loop spans 13 amino acids. CDR3 sequence: CARAGDGSYGYTF. CDR3 coding DNA: TGTGCCCGTGCGGGGGACGGGAGCTATGGCTACACCTTC.